The present T cell receptor (beta chain) was sequenced within a study of blood T cell repertoires in COVID-19. For the study at large: Spain, Italy and the United States supplied samples that represented acute and convalescent COVID-19.

This CDR3 spans 15 amino acids. Deletions cut 0 bases from V and 5 bases from J, with 13 bases between. Germline V gene data show CDR1 as SEHNR and CDR2 as FQNEAQ (reference sequence). TCRdb's copy holds only in-frame clones and misses some; the assay was immunoSEQ multiplex PCR. Among over 120,000 clones, about 82% were seen once, and the ten largest hold more than 3.5%. Sequencing was performed on peripheral blood. The origin of this receptor is an elderly woman with active or convalescent COVID-19. The chain uses TRBV7-9 and TRBJ1-2; tentatively, D is TRBD1 (5 bases). CDR3 loop: CASSLAAGLQYGYTF. As DNA, the CDR3 is TGTGCCAGCAGCTTAGCGGCAGGGCTCCAGTATGGCTACACCTTC. Variable domain in full (rest from reference TRBV7-9 and TRBJ1-2): DTGVSQNPRHKITKRGQNVTFRCDPISEHNRLYWYRQTLGQGPEFLTYFQNEAQLEKSRLLSDRFSAERPKGSFSTLEIQRTEQGDSAMYLCASSLAAGLQYGYTFGSGTRLTVV.